The clone carrying this T cell receptor beta chain was seen just once. The CDR3 extends over 16 amino acids. J was trimmed by 4 bases and V by 5 bases; bases with no gene match: 13. The germline V gene has CDR1 SEHNR and CDR2 FQNEAQ (reference sequence). The sample originates from a study of blood T cell repertoires in COVID-19. Overall study: From T cells, B-cell-depleted T cells, or PBMCs came the material, which was cDNA or gDNA.

Under the authors' procedure: Amplification from reference gene primers served as the basis for estimated nucleated cell counts. The method was immunoSEQ multiplex PCR; TCRdb's version includes in-frame clones alone and lacks a portion of them. D and trimming were read from the DNA, whereas the V and J calls and clone size are those reported in that table. The sample holds around 450,000 clones, about 92% seen once. Cohorts were based on clinical histories the participants reported. Sequences were obtained from PBMCs or T cells enriched from blood (not recorded which). The sequence was obtained from a man between 18 and 35 years old who had recovered from COVID-19. This chain uses TRBV7-9 with TRBJ2-7; 8 nucleotides agree with TRBD1. The CDR3 region is CASSQTWTGSPYEQYF. The CDR3 nucleotides are TGTGCCAGCAGCCAAACTTGGACAGGGAGTCCGTACGAGCAGTACTTC.